The T cell receptor beta chain under discussion was sequenced for a study of cytomegalovirus exposure and HLA in healthy donors. Study details: The 90 to 150 validation repertoires were produced on the same platform as the roughly 690 repertoires of the first cohort. This was reported in a later analysis.

Libraries were prepared by immunoSEQ multiplex PCR; TCRdb keeps only in-frame clonotypes and omits some of them. The sample shows 150,000 or so clones, approximately 86% of them seen only once. Germline CDR1 MNHEY, CDR2 SVGAGI. Trimming shortened V by 5 bases and J by 12 bases, and 8 bases separated the two germline ends. CDR3 length: 11 amino acids. The donors were part of the validation cohort, which consisted of about 120 subjects and was separate from the first cohort of 670 or so subjects. Note on this clone: Its antigen remains unknown.

Findings and caveats of the study: The study found most TCR sequences rare, yet found some public TCRs in many donors.

This chain uses TRBV6-5 with TRBJ2-6; D is possibly TRBD2 (5 bases). This receptor was identified in a human donor in good health. Source material: PBMCs. CDR3 protein: CASSARGVLTF. CDR3 DNA sequence: TGTGCCAGCAGTGCCCGGGGCGTCCTGACTTTC.